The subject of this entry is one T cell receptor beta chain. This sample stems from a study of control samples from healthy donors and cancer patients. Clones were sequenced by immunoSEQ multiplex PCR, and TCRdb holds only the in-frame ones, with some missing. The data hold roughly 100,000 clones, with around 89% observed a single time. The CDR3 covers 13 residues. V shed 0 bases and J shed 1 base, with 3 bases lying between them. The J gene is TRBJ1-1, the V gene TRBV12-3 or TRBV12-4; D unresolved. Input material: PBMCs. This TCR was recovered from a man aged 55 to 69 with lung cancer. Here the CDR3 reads CASSLAANTEAFF. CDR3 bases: TGTGCCAGCAGTTTAGCGGCGAACACTGAAGCTTTCTTT.